This is a list of T cell receptor beta chains from one sample in a study of blood T cells in healthy people across ages. MiXCR, applied by TCRdb to the 5' RACE reads, yields one record per CDR3 protein. The sample holds 1.2 million to 1.5 million distinct CDR3 sequences, roughly 59% seen once. Sequencing was done on a sample of blood. The receptors here all came from a man between 18 and 35 years old in good health. Both conserved end residues are trimmed from each CDR3. Size is omitted from some rows. Given values are once, few, many or a class for expanded clones.

j_call: TRBJ2-5; clone_size: NA; cdr3_length: 13; v_call: TRBV6-5; cdr3_aa: ASSRGTSGNPEQY
j_call: TRBJ2-5; clone_size: few; cdr3_length: 11; v_call: TRBV28; cdr3_aa: ASSFKNQETQY
j_call: TRBJ2-1; clone_size: NA; cdr3_length: 13; v_call: TRBV27; cdr3_aa: ASSFDRVTYNEQF
j_call: TRBJ1-2; clone_size: NA; cdr3_length: 14; v_call: TRBV4-2; cdr3_aa: ASSQGLKRGGYGYT
j_call: TRBJ1-6; clone_size: NA; cdr3_length: 12; v_call: TRBV6-5; cdr3_aa: ASRNDRGNSPLH
j_call: TRBJ2-2; clone_size: NA; cdr3_length: 13; v_call: TRBV3-1; cdr3_aa: ASSQVSRRRGELF
j_call: TRBJ2-1; clone_size: NA; cdr3_length: 13; v_call: TRBV13; cdr3_aa: ASSFTGGSNNEQF
j_call: TRBJ1-1; clone_size: few; cdr3_length: 14; v_call: TRBV7-9; cdr3_aa: ASSPGQFNANTEAF
j_call: TRBJ1-4; clone_size: NA; cdr3_length: 13; v_call: TRBV4-1; cdr3_aa: ASSPTGAGDEKLF
j_call: TRBJ2-5; clone_size: NA; cdr3_length: 11; v_call: TRBV20-1; cdr3_aa: SARDSVQETQY
j_call: TRBJ2-6; clone_size: NA; cdr3_length: 12; v_call: TRBV2; cdr3_aa: ARRRGEGANVLT
j_call: TRBJ2-7; clone_size: NA; cdr3_length: 14; v_call: TRBV3-1; cdr3_aa: ASSPSGLAASYEQY
j_call: TRBJ2-5; clone_size: NA; cdr3_length: 12; v_call: TRBV28; cdr3_aa: ASSTTRGTETQY
j_call: TRBJ1-5; clone_size: once; cdr3_length: 14; v_call: TRBV6-2/TRBV6-3; cdr3_aa: ASSRIPFRGSQPQH
j_call: TRBJ1-1; clone_size: NA; cdr3_length: 12; v_call: TRBV6-5; cdr3_aa: ASSDGGATTEAF
j_call: TRBJ1-4; clone_size: NA; cdr3_length: 16; v_call: TRBV5-6; cdr3_aa: ASSLELGEVNEDEKLF
j_call: TRBJ1-2; clone_size: NA; cdr3_length: 14; v_call: TRBV4-2; cdr3_aa: ASSQVGTEPNYGYT
j_call: TRBJ1-2; clone_size: NA; cdr3_length: 11; v_call: TRBV5-1; cdr3_aa: ASSSMTVQGYT
j_call: TRBJ1-5; clone_size: NA; cdr3_length: 12; v_call: TRBV10-3; cdr3_aa: ATGRERSNQPQH
j_call: TRBJ2-3; clone_size: NA; cdr3_length: 13; v_call: TRBV29-1; cdr3_aa: SVETWAGDTDTQY
j_call: TRBJ2-2; clone_size: once; cdr3_length: 10; v_call: TRBV5-1; cdr3_aa: ASSSAYGELF
j_call: TRBJ2-5; clone_size: NA; cdr3_length: 12; v_call: TRBV27; cdr3_aa: ASSLWIGQETQY
j_call: TRBJ2-3; clone_size: NA; cdr3_length: 10; v_call: TRBV29-1; cdr3_aa: SAGQNADTQY
j_call: NA; clone_size: NA; cdr3_length: 9; v_call: TRBV2; cdr3_aa: ASSGFSEQY
j_call: TRBJ1-2; clone_size: NA; cdr3_length: 14; v_call: TRBV27; cdr3_aa: ASSPPGLPPNYGYT
j_call: TRBJ2-7; clone_size: NA; cdr3_length: 13; v_call: TRBV11-2; cdr3_aa: ASSLWTGPSYEQY
j_call: TRBJ1-2; clone_size: NA; cdr3_length: 11; v_call: TRBV3-1; cdr3_aa: ASSQGVEHGYT
j_call: TRBJ2-3; clone_size: NA; cdr3_length: 14; v_call: TRBV20-1; cdr3_aa: SARDMREGGTDTQY
j_call: TRBJ1-4; clone_size: NA; cdr3_length: 12; v_call: TRBV9; cdr3_aa: ASSVKTTNEKLF
j_call: TRBJ2-7; clone_size: NA; cdr3_length: 13; v_call: TRBV4-1; cdr3_aa: ASSQWQGEAYEQY
j_call: NA; clone_size: NA; cdr3_length: 12; v_call: TRBV27; cdr3_aa: ASRSLGFPYEQY
j_call: TRBJ2-7; clone_size: NA; cdr3_length: 13; v_call: TRBV4-1; cdr3_aa: ASSQVEGARDEQY
j_call: TRBJ2-3; clone_size: NA; cdr3_length: 18; v_call: TRBV28; cdr3_aa: ASSLWGGRPYPPPTDTQY
j_call: TRBJ2-7; clone_size: NA; cdr3_length: 11; v_call: TRBV29-1; cdr3_aa: SVGTSEGYEQY
j_call: TRBJ2-5; clone_size: NA; cdr3_length: 11; v_call: TRBV7-2; cdr3_aa: ASRRWDQETQY
j_call: TRBJ2-5; clone_size: NA; cdr3_length: 11; v_call: TRBV12-3/TRBV12-4; cdr3_aa: ASSSRTVETQY
j_call: NA; clone_size: NA; cdr3_length: 17; v_call: TRBV2; cdr3_aa: ASSEGVRRRGSLLETQY
j_call: TRBJ1-5; clone_size: once; cdr3_length: 13; v_call: TRBV12-3/TRBV12-4; cdr3_aa: ASSYQGQLNQPQH
j_call: TRBJ1-4; clone_size: NA; cdr3_length: 13; v_call: TRBV25-1; cdr3_aa: ASSESGAPNEKLF
j_call: TRBJ2-5; clone_size: NA; cdr3_length: 11; v_call: TRBV7-7; cdr3_aa: ASSLGAGETQY
j_call: TRBJ1-1; clone_size: NA; cdr3_length: 9; v_call: TRBV12-3/TRBV12-4; cdr3_aa: ASRLRYEAF
j_call: TRBJ2-1; clone_size: NA; cdr3_length: 18; v_call: TRBV3-1; cdr3_aa: ASSQMSRTSGRAAWYEQF
j_call: TRBJ1-2; clone_size: NA; cdr3_length: 13; v_call: TRBV20-1; cdr3_aa: SARTLGQGNYGYT
j_call: TRBJ1-2; clone_size: NA; cdr3_length: 16; v_call: TRBV15; cdr3_aa: ATSRDKGGAGPNYGYT
j_call: TRBJ2-1; clone_size: NA; cdr3_length: 15; v_call: TRBV4-3; cdr3_aa: ASSQVVRQGVNNEQF
j_call: TRBJ2-7; clone_size: few; cdr3_length: 15; v_call: TRBV21-1; cdr3_aa: ASSKGSRQHITYEQY